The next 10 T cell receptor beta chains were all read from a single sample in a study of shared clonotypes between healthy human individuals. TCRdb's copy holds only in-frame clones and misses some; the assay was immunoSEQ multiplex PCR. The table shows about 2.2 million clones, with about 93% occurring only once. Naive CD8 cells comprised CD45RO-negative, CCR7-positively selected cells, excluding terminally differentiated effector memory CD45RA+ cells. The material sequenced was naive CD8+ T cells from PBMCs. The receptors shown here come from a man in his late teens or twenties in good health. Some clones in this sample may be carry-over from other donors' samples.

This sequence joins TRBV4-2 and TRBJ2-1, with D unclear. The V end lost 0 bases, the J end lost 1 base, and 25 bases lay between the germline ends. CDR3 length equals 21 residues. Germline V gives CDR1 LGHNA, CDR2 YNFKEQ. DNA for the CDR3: TGTGCCAGCAGCCAAGATCCTGTTAGTGAGAAACCACCTTTTTCCTACAATGAGCAGTTCTTC. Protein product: CASSQDPVSEKPPFSYNEQFF.

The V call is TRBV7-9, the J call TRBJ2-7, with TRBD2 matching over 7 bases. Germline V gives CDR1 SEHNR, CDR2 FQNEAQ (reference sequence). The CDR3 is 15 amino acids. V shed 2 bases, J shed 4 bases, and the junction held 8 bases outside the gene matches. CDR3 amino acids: CASSLSLAATYEQYF. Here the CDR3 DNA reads TGTGCCAGCAGCTTATCGCTAGCGGCAACTTACGAGCAGTACTTC.

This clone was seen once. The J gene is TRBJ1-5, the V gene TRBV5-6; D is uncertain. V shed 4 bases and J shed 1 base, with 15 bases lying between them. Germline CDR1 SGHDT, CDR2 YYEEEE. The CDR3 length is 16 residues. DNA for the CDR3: TGTGCCAGCAGCCTGGGCGCGGGCGCGAGCAATCAGCCCCAGCATTTT. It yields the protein CASSLGAGASNQPQHF. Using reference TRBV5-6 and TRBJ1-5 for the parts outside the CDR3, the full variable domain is DAGVTQSPTHLIKTRGQQVTLRCSPKSGHDTVSWYQQALGQGPQFIFQYYEEEERQRGNFPDRFSGHQFPNYSSELNVNALLLGDSALYLCASSLGAGASNQPQHFGDGTRLSIL.

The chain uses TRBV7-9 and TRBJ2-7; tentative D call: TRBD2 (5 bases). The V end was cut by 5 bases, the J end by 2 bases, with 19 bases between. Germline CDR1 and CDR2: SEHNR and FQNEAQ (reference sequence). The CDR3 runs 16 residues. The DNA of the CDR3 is TGTGCCAGCAGCCCTCAACTAGGGAGCGCGGCCTACGAGCAGTACTTC. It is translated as CASSPQLGSAAYEQYF.

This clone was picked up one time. The CDR3, as DNA: TGTGCCTGGAAAAGGGCACAGGAAAGCTCCTACGAGCAGTACTTC. The encoded protein is CAWKRAQESSYEQYF. This sequence joins TRBV30 and TRBJ2-7, with a weak D call TRBD1 (5 bases). Per germline, CDR1 GTSNPN and CDR2 SVGIG (reference sequence). V was clipped by 4 bases and J by 0 bases, with 16 bases between them. The CDR3 is 15 amino acids.

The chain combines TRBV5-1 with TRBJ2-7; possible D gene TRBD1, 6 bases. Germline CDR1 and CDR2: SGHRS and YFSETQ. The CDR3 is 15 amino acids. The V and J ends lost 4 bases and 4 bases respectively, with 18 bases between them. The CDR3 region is CASSPTWAGVYEQYF. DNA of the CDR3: TGCGCCAGCAGCCCGACCTGGGCAGGGGTGTACGAGCAGTACTTC.

The CDR3 coding sequence is TGTGCCAGCAACAGGGGGCCTTACTATGGCTACACCTTC. It is translated as CASNRGPYYGYTF. This sequence joins TRBV28 and TRBJ1-2, with TRBD1 identical over 9 bases. The J segment lost 3 bases and the V segment lost 7 bases, leaving 3 bases of the junction unmatched. Germline V gives CDR1 MDHEN, CDR2 SYDVKM. The CDR3 sequence is 13 residues long.

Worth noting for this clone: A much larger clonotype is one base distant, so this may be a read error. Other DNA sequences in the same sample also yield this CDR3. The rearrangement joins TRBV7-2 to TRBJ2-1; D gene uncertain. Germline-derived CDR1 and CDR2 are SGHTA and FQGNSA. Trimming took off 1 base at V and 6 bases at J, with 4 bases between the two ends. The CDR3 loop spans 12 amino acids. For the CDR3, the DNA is TGTGCCAGCAGCTTAGTGGGCAATGAGCAGTTCTTC. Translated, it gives CASSLVGNEQFF.

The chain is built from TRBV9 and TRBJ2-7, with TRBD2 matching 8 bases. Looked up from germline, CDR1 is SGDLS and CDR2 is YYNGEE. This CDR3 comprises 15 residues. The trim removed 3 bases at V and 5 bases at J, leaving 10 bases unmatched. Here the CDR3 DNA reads TGTGCCAGCAGCGGTAGCGGGAACCCCGGAGACGAGCAGTACTTC. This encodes CASSGSGNPGDEQYF.

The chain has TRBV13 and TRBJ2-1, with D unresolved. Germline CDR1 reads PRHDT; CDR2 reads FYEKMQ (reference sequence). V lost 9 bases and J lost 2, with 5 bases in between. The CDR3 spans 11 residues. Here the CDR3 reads CARLAYNEQFF. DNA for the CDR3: TGTGCCAGGCTGGCCTACAATGAGCAGTTCTTC.